The next 15 T cell receptor beta chains were all read from a single sample in a study of read filtering for tumor transcriptome and immune sequencing. Molecular barcoded adaptors covering alpha/delta and beta/gamma chains were used on about 390 ng RNA. One entry per CDR3 protein, called by TCRdb with MiXCR from the reads. The sample holds 39,000 or so distinct CDR3 sequences, about 13% seen once. Sequences were obtained from a population of CD138-negative cells sorted from bone marrow. Source of these receptors: a donor aged 40 or over with multiple myeloma.

This clonotype came up a few times. The junction differs from germline at one of its ends, possibly a read error. The chain has TRBV20-1 and TRBJ2-1, with 12 bases lining up with TRBD2. CDR1 is DFQATT, CDR2 SNEGSKA, per germline (reference sequence). The CDR3 runs 16 residues. CDR3 amino acids: CRARRLAGASYNEQFF. DNA of the CDR3: TGCAGAGCTAGGAGACTAGCGGGGGCTTCCTACAATGAGCAGTTCTTC.

This clonotype was observed at least ten times. The chain carries TRBV5-1 and TRBJ2-7; D is tentatively TRBD1 or TRBD2 (5 bases each). The CDR3 extends over 14 amino acids. Germline CDR1 and CDR2: SGHRS and YFSETQ. The germline V and J ends were trimmed by 4 bases and 3 bases, with 14 bases remaining between them. The CDR3 loop reads CASSPLGESYEQYF. The CDR3 DNA reads as TGCGCCAGCAGCCCACTGGGGGAAAGCTACGAGCAGTACTTC.

This clonotype was counted only a few times. A read error may explain this, as a much larger clone is one base away. The chain employs TRBV27 and TRBJ1-5; D is uncertain. Trimming removed 3 bases from V and 0 bases from J, with 12 bases in between. Germline CDR1 is MNHEY and CDR2 is SMNVEV (reference sequence). The CDR3 is 16 residues long. The CDR3 region is CASSFPRVVSNQPQHF. The CDR3 bases are TGTGCCAGCAGTTTCCCGAGGGTTGTTAGCAATCAGCCCCAGCATTTT.

This clonotype appeared many times. The chain employs TRBV5-1 and TRBJ2-5; 9 nucleotides line up with TRBD2. Germline CDR1 is SGHRS and CDR2 is YFSETQ. The CDR3 is 17 residues long. J lost 2 bases, V lost 0 bases, and 8 bases had no gene match. The CDR3 spells CASSLARLAVKQETQYF. The DNA for the CDR3 is TGCGCCAGCAGCTTGGCCAGACTAGCGGTAAAGCAAGAGACCCAGTACTTC.

This clonotype showed up many times. V is TRBV10-2 and J is TRBJ2-3; 13 positions match TRBD2. There are 16 residues in the CDR3. Unmatched junction bases numbered 14, after V lost 5 bases and J lost 12 bases. Germline assignment: CDR1 WSHSY and CDR2 SAAADI. CDR3 in DNA: TGCGCCAGCAGTCCTCGGGGGACTAGCGGGGCCTCCTCTCAGTATTTT. Amino acids: CASSPRGTSGASSQYF.

This clonotype has at least ten counts. This chain joins TRBV7-3 and TRBJ2-3, with 7 bases aligning to TRBD1. This CDR3 contains 15 residues. The J segment lost 0 bases and the V segment lost 4 bases, leaving 4 bases of the junction unmatched. Germline CDR1 and CDR2: SGHTA and FQGTGA. The CDR3, as DNA: TGTGCCAGCAGCTCAGGGGACAGTAGCACAGATACGCAGTATTTT. Translated, it gives CASSSGDSSTDTQYF.

There are many counts of this clonotype. The chain is built from TRBV7-9 and TRBJ1-2, with 9 bases aligning to TRBD1. Losses at the gene ends were 5 bases for V and 6 bases for J; bases not matched to a gene: 1. CDR3 length: 12 residues. The germline gives CDR1 SEHNR, CDR2 FQNEAQ (reference sequence). For the CDR3, the DNA is TGTGCCAGCAGCACAGGGGGCGATGGCTACACCTTC. It encodes CASSTGGDGYTF.

This clonotype was counted at least ten times. A junction boundary mismatches the germline segment, possibly from a read error. DNA for the CDR3: TGCTGCGTTGAAGATCCACAGGGTCATGAGCAGTTCTTC. Translated, it gives CCVEDPQGHEQFF. The V call is TRBV29-1, the J call TRBJ2-1; tentatively, D is TRBD1 (6 bases). This CDR3 is 13 amino acids long. Germline V gene lookup returns CDR1 SQVTM and CDR2 ANQGSEA.

The chain joins TRBV10-2 to TRBJ1-2; tentative D call: TRBD1 (5 bases). CDR1 is WSHSY and CDR2 is SAAADI in the germline V gene. V was pared by 5 bases and J by 4 bases, with 17 bases between. This CDR3 contains 15 residues. CDR3 sequence: CASSQTTGGSYGYTF. As DNA, the CDR3 is TGCGCCAGCAGTCAGACAACGGGGGGAAGCTATGGCTACACCTTC.

This clonotype was seen a few times. The chain uses TRBV3-1 and TRBJ1-1, with D possibly being TRBD1 (5 bases). Germline values: CDR1 LGHDT, CDR2 YNNKEL (reference sequence). CDR3 length: 16 amino acids. V lost 4 bases to trimming and J lost 0 bases, with 15 bases between them. CDR3: CASSPGTEGLNTEAFF. The CDR3 bases are TGTGCCAGCAGCCCGGGGACTGAGGGCTTGAACACTGAAGCTTTCTTT.

This clonotype was observed many times. The rearrangement links TRBV10-3 to TRBJ2-1; the match to TRBD2 covers 9 bases. V shed 6 bases, J shed 8 bases, and the junction held 11 bases outside the gene matches. CDR1 and CDR2 from the germline V gene are ENHRY and SYGVKD. CDR3 size: 15 residues. For the CDR3, the DNA is TGTGCCATCAGCGATATAGCGGGAGCGCAGGATGAGCAGTTCTTC. As protein: CAISDIAGAQDEQFF.

On this clonotype itself: A read error is possible here, since a much larger clone lies one base away. The conserved phenylalanine or tryptophan is not found at the CDR3 terminus, so this likely reflects a read error. The chain carries TRBV4-2 and TRBJ2-1; D is unresolved. This CDR3 spans 12 amino acids. V was cut by 5 bases and J by 6 bases, with 8 bases left in between. Germline CDR1 LGHNA, CDR2 YNFKEQ. CDR3: CASSLFSNEQFL. The CDR3 coding sequence is TGTGCCAGCAGCTTGTTTAGCAATGAGCAGTTCCTC.

This clonotype occurred many times. A much larger clone sits a single nucleotide away, making a read error possible. V is TRBV2 and J is TRBJ1-4; D is perhaps TRBD1 (5 bases). V shed 3 bases and J shed 16 bases, with 12 bases lying between them. Germline V gene sequence: CDR1 SNHLY, CDR2 FYNNEI. The CDR3 has 11 residues. CDR3 loop: CASSETVERFF. The DNA for the CDR3 is TGTGCCAGCAGTGAGACAGTCGAACGGTTTTTT.

This clonotype has ten or more counts. The J gene is TRBJ2-7, the V gene TRBV7-3; the match to TRBD2 covers 9 bases. The germline V gene has CDR1 SGHTA and CDR2 FQGTGA. The CDR3 consists of 17 residues. The V segment lost 5 bases and the J segment 1 base; nucleotides outside the gene matches: 12. The CDR3: CASSPTGGAGGSYEQYF. DNA for the CDR3: TGTGCCAGCAGCCCCACTGGGGGGGCGGGAGGGTCCTACGAGCAGTACTTC.

J is TRBJ2-1 and V is TRBV12-3 or TRBV12-4; D gene uncertain. The CDR3 runs 16 residues. The V end was cut by 2 bases, the J end by 2 bases, with 13 bases between. The CDR3, as DNA: TGTGCCAGCAGTTTACGGCAAGGGAACCCCTACAATGAGCAGTTCTTC. Encoded protein: CASSLRQGNPYNEQFF.